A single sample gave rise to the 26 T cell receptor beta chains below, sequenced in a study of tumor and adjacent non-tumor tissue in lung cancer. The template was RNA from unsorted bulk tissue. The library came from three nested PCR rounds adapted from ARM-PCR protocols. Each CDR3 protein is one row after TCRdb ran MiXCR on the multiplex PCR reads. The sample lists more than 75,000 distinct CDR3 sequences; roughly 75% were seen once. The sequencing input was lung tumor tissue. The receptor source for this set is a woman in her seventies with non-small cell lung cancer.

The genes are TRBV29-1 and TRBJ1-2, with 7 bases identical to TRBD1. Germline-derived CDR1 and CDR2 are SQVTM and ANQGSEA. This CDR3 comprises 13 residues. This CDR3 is CNVGQGTENGYTF. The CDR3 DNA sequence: TGCAACGTGGGTCAAGGGACAGAGAATGGCTACACCTTC.

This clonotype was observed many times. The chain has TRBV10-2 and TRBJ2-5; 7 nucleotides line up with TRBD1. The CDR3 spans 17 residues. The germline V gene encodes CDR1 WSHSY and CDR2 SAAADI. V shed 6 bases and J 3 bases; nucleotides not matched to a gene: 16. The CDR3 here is CASRHGQERDRKETQYF. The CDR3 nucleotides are TGCGCCAGCAGACACGGACAGGAGAGAGACCGGAAAGAGACCCAGTACTTC.

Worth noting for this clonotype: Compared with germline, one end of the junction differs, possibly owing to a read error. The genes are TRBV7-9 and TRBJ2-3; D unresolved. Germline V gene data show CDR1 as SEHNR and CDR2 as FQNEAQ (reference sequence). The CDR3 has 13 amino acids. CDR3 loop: CASSPYTTDAQYF. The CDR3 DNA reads TGTGCCAGCAGCCCGTACACCACAGATGCGCAGTATTTT.

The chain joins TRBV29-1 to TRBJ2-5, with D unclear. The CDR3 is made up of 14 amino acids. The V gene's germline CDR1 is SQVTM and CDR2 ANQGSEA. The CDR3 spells CCIVSTQLQETQYF. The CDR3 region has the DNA TGCTGCATTGTGTCGACACAACTTCAAGAGACCCAGTACTTC.

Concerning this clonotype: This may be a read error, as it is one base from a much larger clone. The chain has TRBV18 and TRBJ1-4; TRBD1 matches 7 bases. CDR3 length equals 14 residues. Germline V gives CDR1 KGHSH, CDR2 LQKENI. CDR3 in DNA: TGTGCCAGCTCGACAGGGACAACTAATGAAAAAGTGTTTTTT. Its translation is CASSTGTTNEKVFF.

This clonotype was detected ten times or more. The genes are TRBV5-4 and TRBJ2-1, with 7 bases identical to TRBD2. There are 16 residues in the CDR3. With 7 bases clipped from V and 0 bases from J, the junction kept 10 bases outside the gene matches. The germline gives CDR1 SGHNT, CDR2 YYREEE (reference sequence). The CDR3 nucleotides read TGTGCCAGCTCAAACGGCGGGGGTCCCTCCTACAATGAGCAGTTCTTC. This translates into CASSNGGGPSYNEQFF.

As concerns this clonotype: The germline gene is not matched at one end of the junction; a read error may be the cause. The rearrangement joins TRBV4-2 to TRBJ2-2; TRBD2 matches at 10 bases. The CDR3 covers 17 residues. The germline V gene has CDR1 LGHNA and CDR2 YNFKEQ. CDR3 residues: CTRSQVESGRADWELFF. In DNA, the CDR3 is TGTACCAGAAGCCAAGTTGAAAGCGGGAGGGCCGACTGGGAGCTGTTTTTT.

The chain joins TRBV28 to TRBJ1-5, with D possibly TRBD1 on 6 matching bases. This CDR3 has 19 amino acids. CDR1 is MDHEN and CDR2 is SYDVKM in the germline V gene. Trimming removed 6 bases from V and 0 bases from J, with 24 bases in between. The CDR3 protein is CASRTIPGGSYYSNQPQHF. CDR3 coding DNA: TGTGCCAGCAGAACGATACCGGGGGGCAGCTATTATAGCAATCAGCCCCAGCATTTT.

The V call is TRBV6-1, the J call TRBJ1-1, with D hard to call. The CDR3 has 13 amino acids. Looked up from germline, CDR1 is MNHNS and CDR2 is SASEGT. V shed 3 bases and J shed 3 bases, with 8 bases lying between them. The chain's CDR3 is CASSDLGDTEAFF. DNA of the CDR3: TGTGCCAGCAGTGATCTTGGTGACACTGAAGCTTTCTTT.

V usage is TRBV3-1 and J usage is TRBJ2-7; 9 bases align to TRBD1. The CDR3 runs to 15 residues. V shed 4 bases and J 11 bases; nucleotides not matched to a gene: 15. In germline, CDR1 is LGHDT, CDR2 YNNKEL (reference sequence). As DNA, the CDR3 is TGTGCCAGCAGCCCGGACAGGGGAGTGGCTAAAGAGGAGTACTTC. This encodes CASSPDRGVAKEEYF.

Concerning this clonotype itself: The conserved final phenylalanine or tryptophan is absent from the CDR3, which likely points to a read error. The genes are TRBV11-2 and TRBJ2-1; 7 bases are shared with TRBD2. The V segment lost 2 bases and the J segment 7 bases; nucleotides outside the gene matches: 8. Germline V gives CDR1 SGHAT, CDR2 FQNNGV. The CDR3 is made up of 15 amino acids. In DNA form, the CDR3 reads TGTGCCAGCAGCTTACGGCTAGCGGCTCAAAATGAGCAGTTCTTA. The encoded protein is CASSLRLAAQNEQFL.

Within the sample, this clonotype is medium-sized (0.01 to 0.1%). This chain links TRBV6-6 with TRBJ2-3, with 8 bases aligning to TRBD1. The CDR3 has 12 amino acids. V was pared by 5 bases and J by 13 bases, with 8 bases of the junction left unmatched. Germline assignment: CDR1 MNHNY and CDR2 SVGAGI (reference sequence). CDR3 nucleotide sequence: TGTGCCAGCAGTAATGGACAGGGTGGGAAGTATTTT. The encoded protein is CASSNGQGGKYF.

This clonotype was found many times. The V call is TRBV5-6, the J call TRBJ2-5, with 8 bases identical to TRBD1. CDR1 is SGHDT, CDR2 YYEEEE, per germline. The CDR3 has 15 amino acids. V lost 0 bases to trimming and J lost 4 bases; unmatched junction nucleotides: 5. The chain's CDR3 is CASSLGQGNAETQYF. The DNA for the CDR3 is TGTGCCAGCAGCTTGGGACAGGGGAATGCAGAGACCCAGTACTTC.

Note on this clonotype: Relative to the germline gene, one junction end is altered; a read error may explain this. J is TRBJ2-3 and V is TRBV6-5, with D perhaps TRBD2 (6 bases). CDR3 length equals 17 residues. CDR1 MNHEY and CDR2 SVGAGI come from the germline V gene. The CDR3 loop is CASSYSGGTHYPDAQYF. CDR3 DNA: TGTGCTAGCAGTTACTCAGGAGGGACTCACTACCCAGATGCGCAGTATTTT.

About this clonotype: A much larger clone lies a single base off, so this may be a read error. The CDR3 loop is CASGSGQRFYNEQFF. DNA of the CDR3: TGTGCCAGCGGGTCGGGACAGCGCTTCTACAATGAGCAGTTCTTC. V usage is TRBV28 and J usage is TRBJ2-1; 7 positions agree with TRBD1. V lost 8 bases, J lost 3 bases, and 10 bases stayed unmatched. From germline, CDR1 is MDHEN and CDR2 SYDVKM. This CDR3 spans 15 amino acids.

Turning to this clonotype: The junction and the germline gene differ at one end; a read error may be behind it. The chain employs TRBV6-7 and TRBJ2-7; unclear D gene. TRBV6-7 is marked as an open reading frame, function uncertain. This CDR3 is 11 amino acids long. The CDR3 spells CVSSLHRREYF. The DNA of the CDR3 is TGTGTCAGCAGTCTACACAGACGGGAGTACTTC.

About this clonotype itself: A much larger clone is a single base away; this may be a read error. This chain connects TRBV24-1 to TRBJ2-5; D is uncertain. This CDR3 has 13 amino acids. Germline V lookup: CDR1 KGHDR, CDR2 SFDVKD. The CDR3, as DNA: TGTGTCACCAGTGACTCGTACCAAGAGACCCAGTACTTC. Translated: CVTSDSYQETQYF.

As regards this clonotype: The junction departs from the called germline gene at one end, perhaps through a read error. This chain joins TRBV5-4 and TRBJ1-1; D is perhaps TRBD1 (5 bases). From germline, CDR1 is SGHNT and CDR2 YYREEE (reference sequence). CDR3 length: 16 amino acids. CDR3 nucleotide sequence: TGCGCCAGCAGCTACCTTTTGAGGGGAGGGAACACTGAAGCTTTCTTT. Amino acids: CASSYLLRGGNTEAFF.

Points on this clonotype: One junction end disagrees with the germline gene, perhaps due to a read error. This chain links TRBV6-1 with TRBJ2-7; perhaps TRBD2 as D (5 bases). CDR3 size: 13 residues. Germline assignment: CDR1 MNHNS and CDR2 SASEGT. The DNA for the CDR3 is TGTTCCAGCAGTAACGCGAGAGGGTTCGAGCAGTACTTC. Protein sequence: CSSSNARGFEQYF.

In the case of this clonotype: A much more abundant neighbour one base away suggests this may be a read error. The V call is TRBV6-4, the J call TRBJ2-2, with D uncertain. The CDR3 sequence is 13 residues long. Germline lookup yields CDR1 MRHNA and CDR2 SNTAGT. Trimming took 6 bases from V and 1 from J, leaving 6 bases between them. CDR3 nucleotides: TGTGCCAGCAGGGCAGAGAACACCGGGGAGCTGTTTTTT. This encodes CASRAENTGELFF.

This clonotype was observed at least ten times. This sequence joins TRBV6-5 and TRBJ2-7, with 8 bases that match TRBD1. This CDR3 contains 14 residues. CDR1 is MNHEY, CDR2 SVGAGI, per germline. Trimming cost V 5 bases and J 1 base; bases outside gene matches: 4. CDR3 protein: CASSAGQGSYEQYF. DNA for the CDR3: TGTGCCAGCAGTGCCGGACAGGGATCCTACGAGCAGTACTTC.

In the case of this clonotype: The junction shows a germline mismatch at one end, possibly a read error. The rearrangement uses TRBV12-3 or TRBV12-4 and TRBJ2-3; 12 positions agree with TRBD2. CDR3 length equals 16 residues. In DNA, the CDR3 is TGTGCTAGCAGGCCCGAGACTAGCGGGAGTTTGTATACGCAGTATTTT. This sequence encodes CASRPETSGSLYTQYF.

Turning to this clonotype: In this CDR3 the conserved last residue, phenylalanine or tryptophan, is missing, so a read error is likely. The CDR3 coding sequence is TGCAGCGTTGTTCTACAGGGCTATAGCAATCTGCCCCAGCATTAT. It translates to CSVVLQGYSNLPQHY. The V gene is TRBV29-1, the J gene TRBJ1-5, with TRBD1 as a possible D gene (6 bases). Germline V gene sequence: CDR1 SQVTM, CDR2 ANQGSEA. This CDR3 is built from 15 residues.

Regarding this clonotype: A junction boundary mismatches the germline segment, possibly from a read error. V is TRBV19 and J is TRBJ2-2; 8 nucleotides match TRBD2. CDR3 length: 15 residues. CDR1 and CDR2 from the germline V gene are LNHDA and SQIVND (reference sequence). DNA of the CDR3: TGTGCCAATAGTCCTAGCGGGTCGAACACCAGGGAGCTGTTTTTT. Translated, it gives CANSPSGSNTRELFF.

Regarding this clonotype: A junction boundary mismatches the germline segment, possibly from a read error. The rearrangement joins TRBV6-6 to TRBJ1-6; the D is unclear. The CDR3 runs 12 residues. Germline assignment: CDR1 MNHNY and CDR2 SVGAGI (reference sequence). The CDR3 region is CVSATRNSPLHF. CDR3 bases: TGTGTCAGCGCCACCAGAAATTCACCCCTCCACTTT.

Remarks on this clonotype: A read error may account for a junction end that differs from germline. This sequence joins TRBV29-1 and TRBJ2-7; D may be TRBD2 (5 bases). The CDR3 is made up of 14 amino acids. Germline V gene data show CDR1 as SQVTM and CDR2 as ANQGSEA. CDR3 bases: TGCAGTGTTGTGGTGTTGGCTTTGGGAGACGAGCAGTACTTC. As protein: CSVVVLALGDEQYF.